The 15 T cell receptor beta chains presented below share a single source sample, sequenced in a study of T cells in women clearing cervical HPV infection. Using immunoSEQ multiplex PCR, the repertoire was profiled, and TCRdb retains in-frame clones only, with some absent. Its table records about 32,000 clones. The source material was blood buffy coat. Every receptor here comes from a woman between 18 and 75 years old with a cervical HPV16 infection that either progressed to CIN3+ or cleared (not recorded which).

Regarding this clone: The read stops 3 residues short of the end of the CDR3; the missing end is completed from the germline J gene. The chain is built from TRBV10-1 and TRBJ2-2; no clear D gene. The germline V gene encodes CDR1 WNHNN and CDR2 SYGVQD (reference sequence). The V gene lost 2 bases and the J gene lost 4 bases, with 8 bases spanning the gap. This CDR3 spans 14 amino acids. The DNA read from the CDR3 is TGCGCCAGCAGTGAGAACACCCTCACCGGGGAG. Protein product: CASSENTLTGE. Given in full, the CDR3 is CASSENTLTGELFF.

Worth noting for this clone: The read stops 3 residues short of the end of the CDR3; the missing end is completed from the germline J gene. J is TRBJ2-4 and V is TRBV2; no clear D gene. This CDR3 is 15 amino acids long. Germline CDR1 SNHLY, CDR2 FYNNEI. Trimming took 3 bases from V and 0 from J, leaving 9 bases between them. Partial CDR3 DNA: TGTGCCAGCAGTGACCCGCCAGTAGCCAAAAACATT. Translating gives CASSDPPVAKNI. The whole CDR3 sequence is CASSDPPVAKNIQYF.

Concerning this clone: The CDR3 extends 3 residues past the end of the read, so its final part is completed from the germline J gene. The chain joins TRBV19 to TRBJ1-1; 9 bases fit TRBD1. CDR3 length: 15 residues. Germline trimming cut 6 bases from V and 4 bases from J; bases unmatched to any gene: 9. Germline lookup yields CDR1 LNHDA and CDR2 SQIVND (reference sequence). The sequenced part of the CDR3 DNA is TGTGCCAGTAGACCCCGACAGGGGGTAAGCACTGAA. It encodes CASRPRQGVSTE. The CDR3 reads in full as CASRPRQGVSTEAFF.

About this clone: The CDR3 end is not reached by the read, which stops 3 residues before it; the germline J gene fills it in. The gene calls are TRBV15 and TRBJ2-5; D is possibly TRBD2 (5 bases). Germline CDR1 and CDR2: LNHNV and YYDKDF (reference sequence). CDR3 size: 15 residues. Trimming pared 0 bases from V and 4 bases from J, leaving 12 bases between. The chain's CDR3 is CATSRDRPGSETQYF. CDR3 bases read: TGTGCCACCAGCAGAGATCGGCCGGGGTCAGAGACC.

Turning to this clone: Read sequence stops 3 residues before the CDR3 end, and the germline J gene provides the missing end. The chain uses TRBV11-1 and TRBJ2-3, with D unclear. Trimming cost V 6 bases and J 1 base, with 14 bases left between them. The CDR3 sequence is 15 residues long. CDR1 is SGHAT, CDR2 FQDESV, per germline (reference sequence). The CDR3 is CASSPNPRRTDTQYF. The sequenced CDR3 bases are TGTGCCAGCAGTCCCAATCCTAGGCGCACAGATACG.

As to this clone: The sequence runs out 3 residues before the end of the CDR3; the remainder is reconstructed from the germline J gene. The J gene is TRBJ2-5, the V gene TRBV2; tentative D call: TRBD2 (6 bases). Trimming removed 3 bases at V and 2 bases at J, with 13 bases between. The CDR3 spans 15 residues. Germline V CDR1 and CDR2: SNHLY, FYNNEI. CDR3 loop: CASSDWAGLQETQYF. The CDR3 bases that were read are TGTGCCAGCAGTGACTGGGCGGGGTTGCAAGAGACC.

As regards this clone: The read is 3 residues too short to cover the CDR3 end, so that end is filled in from the germline J gene. This rearrangement joins TRBV5-1 to TRBJ1-1; D remains unclear. Germline CDR1 SGHRS, CDR2 YFSETQ. The V gene lost 4 bases and the J gene lost 1 base, with 14 bases spanning the gap. This CDR3 has 15 amino acids. CDR3 protein: CASSIRLSENTEAFF. The DNA read from the CDR3 is TGCGCCAGCAGCATACGACTGAGTGAGAACACTGAA.

As to this clone: Sequencing ends 3 residues short of the CDR3 end; the germline J gene provides the rest. The chain joins TRBV10-3 to TRBJ1-1; D is ambiguous. Trimming took off 0 bases at V and 7 bases at J, with 3 bases between the two ends. Germline CDR1 reads ENHRY; CDR2 reads SYGVKD. This CDR3 spans 11 amino acids. The part of the CDR3 DNA that was read is TGTGCCATCAGTGAGTCTCTTGAA. Protein: CAISESLE. The entire CDR3 sequence reads CAISESLEAFF.

A remark on this clone: The CDR3 is cut off 3 residues early in the read; its end comes from the germline J gene. The rearrangement joins TRBV18 to TRBJ1-1, with 7 bases that match TRBD1. The CDR3 totals 16 residues. CDR1 KGHSH and CDR2 LQKENI come from the germline V gene. The CDR3 loop reads CASSPIGGTGEGEAFF. CDR3 DNA (partial): TGTGCCAGCTCACCGATTGGGGGAACAGGGGAAGGCGAG.

For this clone: The read terminates 3 residues before the CDR3 end, so the remaining end is supplied by the germline J gene. V usage is TRBV6-2 or TRBV6-3 and J usage is TRBJ2-5; 12 positions match TRBD2. CDR1 is MNHEY, CDR2 SVGEGT, per germline. V lost 5 bases and J lost 4; bases outside the gene matches: 8. The CDR3 runs 16 residues. The DNA read from the CDR3 is TGTGCCAGCAGTAGAGGACTAGCGGGGCTGAGAGAGACC. Its translation is CASSRGLAGLRET. Given in full, the CDR3 is CASSRGLAGLRETQYF.

Partial CDR3 DNA: TGTGCCAGCAGCACGGGACTCGAACAGCCC. Encoded protein: CASSTGLEQP. From start to end, the CDR3 is CASSTGLEQPQHF. This chain links TRBV7-2 with TRBJ1-5; TRBD1 might be the D (5 bases). Read coverage stops 3 residues before the CDR3 terminus; the germline J gene supplies the remainder. The germline V and J ends were trimmed by 5 bases and 7 bases, with 12 bases remaining between them. Germline V CDR1 and CDR2: SGHTA, FQGNSA. This CDR3 has 13 residues.

On this clone itself: The read ends 3 residues early relative to the CDR3; the germline J gene fills the gap. The rearrangement joins TRBV11-2 to TRBJ1-4, with no clear D. The germline gives CDR1 SGHAT, CDR2 FQNNGV. Trimming took off 3 bases at V and 3 bases at J, with 11 bases between the two ends. This CDR3 has 15 residues. The chain's CDR3 is CASSFSRGPNEKLFF. CDR3 DNA (partial): TGTGCCAGCAGCTTCTCCAGAGGGCCTAATGAAAAA.

CDR3 protein: CAWRQGSTYNEQFF. The DNA read from the CDR3 is TGTGCCTGGAGGCAGGGCTCGACCTACAATGAG. This rearrangement joins TRBV30 to TRBJ2-1; tentative D call: TRBD1 (5 bases). From the germline J gene comes the end of the CDR3, since the read stops 3 residues before it. CDR3 length: 14 residues. Germline CDR1 is GTSNPN and CDR2 is SVGIG (reference sequence). V lost 3 bases to trimming and J lost 2 bases, with 11 bases between them. Full variable domain (missing parts from reference TRBV30 and TRBJ2-1): SQTIHQWPATLVQPVGSPLSLECTVEGTSNPNLYWYRQAAGRGLQLLFYSVGIGQISSEVPQNLSASRPQDRQFILSSKKLLLSDSGFYLCAWRQGSTYNEQFFGPGTRLTVL.

Worth noting for this clone: One end of the junction does not line up with germline, which may come from a read error. With the read ending 3 residues before the CDR3 end, the germline J gene is used to fill in that end. The chain employs TRBV4-1 and TRBJ1-2; 8 nucleotides line up with TRBD1. Per the germline V gene, CDR1 is MGHRA and CDR2 is YSYEKL. This CDR3 has 15 residues. CDR3 sequence reads: CTSSQDSDRVNGYTF. The DNA read from the CDR3 is TGCACCAGCAGCCAAGATTCGGACAGGGTAAATGGC.

A note on this clone: The missing CDR3 end, 3 residues past where the read stops, is filled in from the germline J gene. This sequence joins TRBV14 and TRBJ1-4, with 7 positions matching TRBD1. The CDR3 totals 16 residues. CDR1 and CDR2 from the germline V gene are SGHDN and FVKESK. The junction had 7 bases not matched to a gene; V was cut back by 1 base and J by 5 bases. CDR3 bases read: TGTGCCAGCAGCCAAGTCACACAGGGGAGGAATGAAAAA. Translating gives CASSQVTQGRNEK. The entire CDR3 is CASSQVTQGRNEKLFF.